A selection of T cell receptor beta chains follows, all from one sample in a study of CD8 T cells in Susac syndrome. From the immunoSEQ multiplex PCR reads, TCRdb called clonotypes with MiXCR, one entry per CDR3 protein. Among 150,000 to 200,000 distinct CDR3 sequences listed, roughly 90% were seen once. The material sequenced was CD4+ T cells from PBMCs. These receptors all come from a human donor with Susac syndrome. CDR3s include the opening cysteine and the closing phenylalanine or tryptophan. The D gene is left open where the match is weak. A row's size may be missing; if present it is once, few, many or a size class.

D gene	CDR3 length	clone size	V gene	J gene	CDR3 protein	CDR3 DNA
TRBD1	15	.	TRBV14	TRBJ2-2	CASSQTTGIPGELFF	TGTGCCAGCAGCCAGACGACAGGGATTCCGGGGGAGCTGTTTTTT
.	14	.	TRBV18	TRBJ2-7	CASSPQDTTYEQYF	TGTGCCAGCTCACCACAGGACACCACCTACGAGCAGTACTTC
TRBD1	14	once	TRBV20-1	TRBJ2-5	CSATRDRGQETQYF	TGCAGTGCTACGCGGGACAGGGGACAGGAGACCCAGTACTTC
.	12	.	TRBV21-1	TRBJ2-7	CASSKVAPEQYF	TGTGCCAGCAGCAAAGTTGCCCCCGAGCAGTACTTC
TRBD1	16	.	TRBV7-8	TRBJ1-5	CASSPDRAHSNQPQHF	TGTGCCAGCAGTCCGGACAGGGCCCATAGCAATCAGCCCCAGCATTTT
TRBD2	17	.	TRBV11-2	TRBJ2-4	CASTQLHRGGAKNIQYF	TGTGCCAGCACCCAGTTACACCGGGGGGGAGCCAAAAACATTCAGTACTTC
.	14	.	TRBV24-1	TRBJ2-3	CATSDSSREDTQYF	TGTGCCACCAGTGATTCGAGCAGAGAAGATACGCAGTATTTT
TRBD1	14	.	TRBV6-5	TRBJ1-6	CASRQGAGHSPLHF	TGTGCCAGCAGGCAGGGGGCAGGACATTCACCCCTCCACTTT
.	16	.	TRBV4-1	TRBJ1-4	CASSQATGPNNEKLFF	TGCGCCAGCAGCCAAGCGACGGGACCGAATAATGAAAAACTGTTTTTT
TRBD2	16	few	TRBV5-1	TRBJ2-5	CASSKTSGGPRETQYF	TGCGCCAGCAGCAAGACTAGCGGGGGGCCAAGGGAGACCCAGTACTTC
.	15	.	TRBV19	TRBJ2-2	CASSPHPTGSGELFF	TGTGCCAGTAGTCCACACCCCACAGGGTCCGGGGAGCTGTTTTTT
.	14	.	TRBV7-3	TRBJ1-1	CASSSPSAGFRAFF	TGTGCCAGCAGCTCCCCGAGCGCAGGGTTCAGGGCTTTCTTT
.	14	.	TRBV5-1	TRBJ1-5	CASSLVSGGQPQHF	TGCGCCAGCAGCTTGGTGTCGGGGGGGCAGCCCCAGCATTTT
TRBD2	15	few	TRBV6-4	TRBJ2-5	CASSRTSGGAETQYF	TGTGCCAGCAGTAGGACTAGCGGGGGTGCGGAGACCCAGTACTTC
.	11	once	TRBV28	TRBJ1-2	CASRARGGYTF	TGTGCCAGCCGCGCTCGCGGGGGCTACACCTTC
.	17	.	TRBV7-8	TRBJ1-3	CASSPDSNRAGGNTIYF	TGTGCCAGCAGTCCGGATTCAAACAGGGCAGGCGGAAACACCATATATTTT